A single sample gave rise to the 27 T cell receptor beta chains below, sequenced in a study of identical twins. One entry per CDR3 protein, called by TCRdb with MiXCR from the 5' RACE reads. Here the sample spans about 530,000 distinct CDR3 sequences, about a fifth being singletons. These data were also reused for a study on yellow fever vaccine responses in identical twins.

The sequencing sample was made of CD4+ T cells sorted from blood. These receptor sequences come from a young woman in good health.

This chain joins TRBV6-5 and TRBJ2-6; D perhaps matches TRBD1 (6 bases). The germline CDR1 and CDR2 sequences are MNHEY and SVGAGI. Trimming pared 0 bases from V and 0 bases from J, leaving 9 bases between. The CDR3 has 17 residues. This CDR3 is CASSYSRTASGANVLTF. The CDR3 coding sequence is TGTGCCAGCAGTTACTCCCGGACAGCCTCTGGGGCCAACGTCCTGACTTTC.

This clonotype was seen a handful of times. V and J are TRBV6-2 or TRBV6-3 and TRBJ2-3; 9 bases are shared with TRBD2. CDR3 length equals 16 residues. V lost 6 bases, J lost 6 bases, and 13 bases stayed unmatched. Per germline, CDR1 MNHEY and CDR2 SVGEGT. The CDR3 spells CASSSVSGSPRDTQYF. DNA of the CDR3: TGTGCCAGCAGCTCAGTTAGCGGGAGCCCCCGCGATACGCAGTATTTT.

The chain combines TRBV6-1 with TRBJ2-3; no definite D call. The V end was cut by 5 bases, the J end by 0 bases, with 9 bases between. The CDR3 length is 14 residues. The germline V gene has CDR1 MNHNS and CDR2 SASEGT. The CDR3 DNA reads TGTGCCAGCAGTCGGTCCTCTAGCACAGATACGCAGTATTTT. It yields the protein CASSRSSSTDTQYF.

The sample holds one count of this clonotype. The V call is TRBV18, the J call TRBJ2-2; TRBD1 agrees at 7 bases. This CDR3 has 16 residues. Losses at the gene ends were 3 bases for V and 0 bases for J; bases not matched to a gene: 4. In germline, CDR1 is KGHSH, CDR2 LQKENI. CDR3 protein: CASSPTGQTNTGELFF. The CDR3 DNA reads TGTGCCAGCTCACCGACGGGACAGACGAACACCGGGGAGCTGTTTTTT.

V gene TRBV7-2 combines with J gene TRBJ2-1; TRBD1 is a possible D gene (6 bases). In germline, CDR1 is SGHTA, CDR2 FQGNSA. The CDR3 sequence is 15 residues long. Trimming stripped 2 bases from V and 8 bases from J, with 16 bases between. The DNA of the CDR3 is TGTGCCAGCAGCTTAAAGCACAGGGAAACGGATGAGCAGTTCTTC. Its protein is CASSLKHRETDEQFF.

This chain's CDR3 is CATSKTGSDSTDTQYF. CDR3 nucleotides: TGTGCCACCAGCAAGACAGGGAGTGATAGCACAGATACGCAGTATTTT. The chain uses TRBV24-1 and TRBJ2-3, with TRBD1 matching over 7 bases. The germline V gene encodes CDR1 KGHDR and CDR2 SFDVKD. V lost 7 bases, J lost 0 bases, and 9 bases stayed unmatched. The CDR3 sequence is 16 residues long.

The chain recombines TRBV12-3 or TRBV12-4 with TRBJ1-5; unclear D gene. This CDR3 is 14 amino acids long. Trimming removed 5 bases at V and 2 bases at J, with 10 bases between. The CDR3 DNA is TGTGCCAGCAGTGTACGGGGAGGCAATCAGCCCCAGCATTTT. Translation gives CASSVRGGNQPQHF.

CDR3 DNA sequence: TGTGCCACCAGTGACCCCGGGACAGGAGACACGCTGTTTTTT. Translation gives CATSDPGTGDTLFF. V usage is TRBV24-1 and J usage is TRBJ2-2, with 8 bases aligning to TRBD1. There are 14 residues in the CDR3. V was clipped by 4 bases and J by 13 bases; unmatched bases: 10. Germline V CDR1 and CDR2: KGHDR, SFDVKD.

This clonotype was observed a handful of times. An end of the junction does not agree with germline; a read error may underlie this. The chain couples TRBV7-9 to TRBJ1-1, with D possibly matching TRBD1 (6 bases). The V gene's germline CDR1 is SEHNR and CDR2 FQNEAQ (reference sequence). The length of the CDR3 is 14 residues. CDR3 nucleotide sequence: TGTGCCAGCACCTTACTCACAGGGATCCCTGAAGCTTTCTTT. Protein: CASTLLTGIPEAFF.

J is TRBJ2-7 and V is TRBV12-3 or TRBV12-4; TRBD2 matches 12 bases. J lost 6 bases, V lost 7 bases, and 4 bases had no gene match. This CDR3 has 13 residues. CDR3 sequence reads: CASMTSGSSEQYF. CDR3 coding DNA: TGTGCCAGCATGACTAGCGGGAGTTCCGAGCAGTACTTC.

The chain employs TRBV5-1 and TRBJ2-3, with 11 bases identical to TRBD2. The J segment lost 5 bases and the V segment lost 4 bases, leaving 12 bases of the junction unmatched. The CDR3 spans 17 residues. Germline CDR1 SGHRS, CDR2 YFSETQ. The CDR3 sequence: CASSLLSGRAGLDTQYF. CDR3 in DNA: TGCGCCAGCAGCCTACTTAGCGGGAGGGCCGGGTTAGATACGCAGTATTTT.

This sequence joins TRBV11-2 and TRBJ1-1; 8 positions agree with TRBD1. The ends lost 5 bases at V and 6 bases at J; junction bases unmatched: 8. The CDR3 is 14 amino acids. Per germline, CDR1 SGHAT and CDR2 FQNNGV. The CDR3 protein is CASSTDRAVAEAFF. The DNA of the CDR3 is TGTGCCAGCAGCACGGACAGGGCGGTTGCTGAAGCTTTCTTT.

This clonotype was observed a handful of times. The V call is TRBV6-1, the J call TRBJ2-4; 10 nucleotides match TRBD1. V shed 5 bases, J shed 3 bases, and the junction held 13 bases outside the gene matches. In germline, CDR1 is MNHNS, CDR2 SASEGT. The CDR3 spans 18 residues. The CDR3 protein is CASSRYYGTGDGKNIQYF. The CDR3 DNA reads TGTGCCAGCAGTCGATACTATGGGACAGGGGATGGCAAAAACATTCAGTACTTC.

This sequence joins TRBV27 and TRBJ2-3; 12 bases are a match to TRBD2. Unmatched junction bases numbered 9, after V lost 1 base and J lost 1 base. Germline V gene sequence: CDR1 MNHEY, CDR2 SMNVEV (reference sequence). The CDR3 length is 19 residues. The CDR3 DNA follows: TGTGCCAGCAGTTTATACGCGACTAGCGGGAGACGGGGCACAGATACGCAGTATTTT. Translated: CASSLYATSGRRGTDTQYF.

V gene TRBV7-2 combines with J gene TRBJ1-2, with TRBD1 as a possible D gene (5 bases). Germline CDR1 is SGHTA and CDR2 is FQGNSA. V lost 3 bases and J 1 base, leaving 12 bases between the germline ends. The CDR3 spans 15 residues. The CDR3 region is CASSFPGVGNYGYTF. CDR3 DNA sequence: TGTGCCAGCAGCTTCCCGGGGGTTGGTAACTATGGCTACACCTTC.

The chain joins TRBV5-1 to TRBJ2-1; 8 bases match TRBD1. V lost 1 base, J lost 6 bases, and 9 bases stayed unmatched. Per the germline V gene, CDR1 is SGHRS and CDR2 is YFSETQ. This CDR3 comprises 16 residues. CDR3 DNA sequence: TGCGCCAGCAGCTTGTCCCCGGGACAGGTAGTCAATGAGCAGTTCTTC. Translating gives CASSLSPGQVVNEQFF.

Only a few counts were recorded for this clonotype. The chain carries TRBV3-1 and TRBJ1-2; D is perhaps TRBD1 (5 bases). Germline values: CDR1 LGHDT, CDR2 YNNKEL (reference sequence). V was clipped by 4 bases and J by 3 bases, with 9 bases between them. The CDR3 spans 13 residues. The CDR3 loop is CASSRGRDYGYTF. The CDR3 coding sequence is TGTGCCAGCAGCCGGGGACGGGACTATGGCTACACCTTC.

This clonotype came up a few times. This rearrangement joins TRBV3-1 to TRBJ2-7; 12 bases match TRBD2. V lost 6 bases and J lost 3; bases outside the gene matches: 6. The CDR3 is 15 residues long. In germline, CDR1 is LGHDT, CDR2 YNNKEL (reference sequence). CDR3 DNA sequence: TGTGCCAGCAGTGCGACTAGCGGGAGTCGCTACGAGCAGTACTTC. Its protein is CASSATSGSRYEQYF.

V usage is TRBV18 and J usage is TRBJ1-6, with unresolved D. The CDR3 contains 14 residues. Trimming took 2 bases from V and 6 from J, leaving 8 bases between them. From germline, CDR1 is KGHSH and CDR2 LQKENI. The CDR3 is CASSPERGNSPLHF. DNA for the CDR3: TGTGCCAGCTCACCAGAACGGGGTAATTCACCCCTCCACTTT. The variable domain in full, with the rest retrieved from reference TRBV18 and TRBJ1-6, is NAGVMQNPRHLVRRRGQEARLRCSPMKGHSHVYWYRQLPEEGLKFMVYLQKENIIDESGMPKERFSAEFPKEGPSILRIQQVVRGDSAAYFCASSPERGNSPLHFGNGTRLTVT.

This chain uses TRBV4-1 with TRBJ2-1; TRBD2 is a possible D gene (7 bases). Germline assignment: CDR1 MGHRA and CDR2 YSYEKL. V shed 1 base and J shed 8 bases, with 15 bases lying between them. CDR3 size: 15 residues. The CDR3 bases are TGCGCCAGCAGCCAAGTGGAGGGGGGGCCCTATGAGCAGTTCTTC. Its translation: CASSQVEGGPYEQFF.

This sequence joins TRBV4-1 and TRBJ2-1; TRBD2 matches at 7 bases. With V trimmed by 3 bases and J by 2 bases, 7 bases remained unmatched. The CDR3 is 16 residues long. Germline CDR1 and CDR2: MGHRA and YSYEKL. The CDR3 is CASSQIMGGAYNEQFF. The CDR3 DNA reads TGCGCCAGCAGCCAGATTATGGGAGGGGCCTACAATGAGCAGTTCTTC.

V and J are TRBV12-3 or TRBV12-4 and TRBJ2-7; possible D gene TRBD2, 6 bases. V lost 7 bases, J lost 3 bases, and 16 bases lay in between. The CDR3 extends over 14 amino acids. Here the CDR3 reads CASTDPGRYYEQYF. The CDR3 DNA sequence: TGTGCCAGCACCGACCCCGGGAGATACTACGAGCAGTACTTC.

The chain uses TRBV20-1 and TRBJ2-3; D is unresolved. The CDR3 is made up of 14 amino acids. Trimming shortened V by 0 bases and J by 6 bases, and 13 bases separated the two germline ends. Germline V lookup: CDR1 DFQATT, CDR2 SNEGSKA (reference sequence). The CDR3 loop is CSARDLLILDTQYF. The CDR3, as DNA: TGCAGTGCTAGAGATCTCTTGATACTTGATACGCAGTATTTT.

This clonotype was seen more than once but under ten times. The chain couples TRBV3-1 to TRBJ2-7; D might be TRBD2 (6 bases). The CDR3 extends over 16 amino acids. Trimming cost V 0 bases and J 2 bases, with 14 bases left between them. Germline-derived CDR1 and CDR2 are LGHDT and YNNKEL (reference sequence). This chain's CDR3 is CASSQEGRGKAYEQYF. The CDR3 DNA reads TGTGCCAGCAGCCAAGAAGGCCGGGGGAAAGCCTACGAGCAGTACTTC.

V and J are TRBV28 and TRBJ2-3, with D perhaps TRBD2 (6 bases). V was pared by 4 bases and J by 9 bases, with 14 bases between. The germline CDR1 and CDR2 sequences are MDHEN and SYDVKM. The CDR3 extends over 13 amino acids. CDR3 protein: CASSSGTPGTQYF. CDR3 nucleotides: TGTGCCAGCAGTTCCGGGACTCCCGGAACGCAGTATTTT.

This sequence joins TRBV4-2 and TRBJ2-2, with D possibly called TRBD1 or TRBD2 (5 bases each). Germline CDR1 is LGHNA and CDR2 is YNFKEQ. V dropped 4 bases and J dropped 6 bases, with 18 bases sitting between them. The CDR3 runs 16 residues. The CDR3 nucleotides read TGTGCCAGCAGCCCAGAAAGAGGCGAGGGGTCCGGGGAGCTGTTTTTT. Its protein is CASSPERGEGSGELFF.

The chain couples TRBV6-5 to TRBJ1-4, with D perhaps TRBD1 (6 bases). The CDR3 has 14 amino acids. Trimming shortened V by 4 bases and J by 6 bases, and 12 bases separated the two germline ends. Germline V gene lookup returns CDR1 MNHEY and CDR2 SVGAGI. In nucleotides, the CDR3 is TGTGCCAGCAGTTCAGGGGTCACGGATGAAAAACTGTTTTTT. Encoded protein: CASSSGVTDEKLFF.